The 11 T cell receptor beta chains reported below all come from one sample, sequenced in a study of blood T cell repertoires in COVID-19. Repertoires were generated with immunoSEQ multiplex PCR, while TCRdb's copy carries only in-frame clones and drops some. The sample lists 150,000 or so clones; 75% to 80% were seen once. Input material: peripheral blood. All receptors come from a woman aged 50 to 60 with active or convalescent COVID-19.

This sequence joins TRBV5-6 and TRBJ1-2, with TRBD1 matching 8 bases. V was pared by 4 bases and J by 8 bases, with 7 bases of the junction left unmatched. Germline CDR1 and CDR2: SGHDT and YYEEEE. The CDR3 contains 13 residues. The CDR3 reads CASSPDRGRGYTF. The CDR3, as DNA: TGTGCCAGCAGCCCCGACAGGGGTCGGGGCTACACCTTC.

The genes are TRBV29-1 and TRBJ1-2, with a tentative D call TRBD1 (5 bases). The CDR3 is 12 amino acids. CDR1 is SQVTM, CDR2 ANQGSEA, per germline. V was trimmed by 6 bases and J by 4 bases, leaving 12 bases between them. The CDR3: CSVPQGAYGYTF. The CDR3 DNA sequence: TGCAGCGTCCCCCAAGGGGCCTATGGCTACACCTTC.

The chain employs TRBV29-1 and TRBJ1-1, with 8 bases lining up with TRBD1. J was trimmed by 4 bases and V by 6 bases; bases with no gene match: 4. This CDR3 spans 12 amino acids. Germline CDR1 is SQVTM and CDR2 is ANQGSEA. The CDR3, as DNA: TGCAGCGTGGATGGGACAGGCACTGAAGCTTTCTTT. Translated: CSVDGTGTEAFF.

The V gene is TRBV4-3, the J gene TRBJ2-1, with D possibly TRBD2 on 6 matching bases. V was trimmed by 4 bases and J by 5 bases, leaving 18 bases between them. Germline values: CDR1 LGHNA, CDR2 YSLEER. The CDR3 is made up of 16 amino acids. CDR3 sequence: CASSPLAGSPHNEQFF. As DNA, the CDR3 is TGCGCCAGCAGCCCTCTTGCGGGGTCTCCCCACAATGAGCAGTTCTTC.

This clone was found a few times. This chain links TRBV6-2 or TRBV6-3 with TRBJ2-7; 8 bases map to TRBD2. CDR1 is MNHEY and CDR2 is SVGEGT in the germline V gene. Trimming at V came to 0 bases and at J to 0 bases, leaving 13 bases not matched to a gene. CDR3 length: 19 amino acids. The CDR3 region has the DNA TGTGCCAGCAGTTACTCCCCCGGACTCGTAGCGGGGACCTCCTACGAGCAGTACTTC. It is translated as CASSYSPGLVAGTSYEQYF.

The rearrangement joins TRBV23-1 to TRBJ2-3; 7 bases match TRBD2. TRBV23-1 is labeled an ORF, and its function is uncertain. This CDR3 contains 16 residues. The V gene end was trimmed by 4 bases and the J gene end by 2 bases; junction bases not matched to a gene: 9. Written as DNA, the CDR3 is TGCGCCAGCAGTCGGGTTGCGGGGGAGCACACAGATACGCAGTATTTT. It specifies CASSRVAGEHTDTQYF.

This chain joins TRBV3-1 (or the pseudogene TRBV3-2) and TRBJ1-5; D not resolved. The CDR3 length is 13 residues. The V end was cut by 0 bases, the J end by 5 bases, with 5 bases between. Germline V lookup: CDR1 LGHDT, CDR2 YNNKEL (reference sequence). In DNA, the CDR3 is TGTGCCAGCAGCCAAGACTTAGATCAGCCCCAGCATTTT. Translation: CASSQDLDQPQHF.

This chain links TRBV6-1 with TRBJ2-3; 8 positions match TRBD2. The CDR3 covers 15 residues. J lost 6 bases, V lost 3 bases, and 8 bases had no gene match. The germline CDR1 and CDR2 sequences are MNHNS and SASEGT. The CDR3 DNA reads as TGTGCCAGCAGTGATTTGGCGGGAGGAATGGATACGCAGTATTTT. Encoded protein: CASSDLAGGMDTQYF.

This chain links TRBV6-5 with TRBJ1-1; 9 nucleotides line up with TRBD1. J lost 10 bases, V lost 2 bases, and 8 bases had no gene match. The CDR3 is made up of 14 amino acids. The germline V gene encodes CDR1 MNHEY and CDR2 SVGAGI. The DNA of the CDR3 is TGTGCCAGCAGTTACATCGGGACAGGGAAAGGAGCTTTCTTT. This translates into CASSYIGTGKGAFF.

The genes are TRBV5-4 and TRBJ1-1; 7 bases line up with TRBD1. Per the germline V gene, CDR1 is SGHNT and CDR2 is YYREEE (reference sequence). Losses at the gene ends were 2 bases for V and 3 bases for J; bases not matched to a gene: 1. This CDR3 has 13 amino acids. The CDR3 reads CASSFDRDTEAFF. The CDR3 nucleotides read TGTGCCAGCAGCTTTGACAGGGACACTGAAGCTTTCTTT.

This clone was detected only once. This chain links TRBV28 with TRBJ2-1, with D hard to call. Trimming removed 1 base from V and 0 bases from J, with 13 bases in between. CDR3 length equals 17 residues. Germline V gives CDR1 MDHEN, CDR2 SYDVKM. CDR3 in amino acids: CASSLSPSVPSYNEQFF. CDR3 coding DNA: TGTGCCAGCAGTTTATCCCCCTCAGTTCCCTCCTACAATGAGCAGTTCTTC.